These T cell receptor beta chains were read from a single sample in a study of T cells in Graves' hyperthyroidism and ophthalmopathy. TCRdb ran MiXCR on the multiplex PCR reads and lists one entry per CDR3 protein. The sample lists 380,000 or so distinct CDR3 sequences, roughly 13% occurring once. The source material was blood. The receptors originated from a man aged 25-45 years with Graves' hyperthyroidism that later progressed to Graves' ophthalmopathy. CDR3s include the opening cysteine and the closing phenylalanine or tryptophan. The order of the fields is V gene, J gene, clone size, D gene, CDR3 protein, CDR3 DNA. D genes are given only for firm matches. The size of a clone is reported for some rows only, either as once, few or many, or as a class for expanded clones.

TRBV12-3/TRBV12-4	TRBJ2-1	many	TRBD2	CASSRHGGGSNEQFF	TGTGCCAGCAGTCGGCACGGGGGGGGTAGTAATGAGCAGTTCTTC
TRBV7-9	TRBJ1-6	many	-	CASSADSPLHF	TGTGCCAGCAGCGCCGATTCACCCCTCCACTTT
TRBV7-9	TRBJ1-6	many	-	CASSLVGESPLHF	TGTGCCAGCAGCTTAGTAGGGGAATCACCCCTCCACTTT
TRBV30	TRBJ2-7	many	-	CAWSGGNSYEQYF	TGTGCCTGGAGCGGCGGCAACTCCTACGAGCAGTACTTC
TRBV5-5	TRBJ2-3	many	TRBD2	CASSFWLAGGPSSADTQYF	TGTGCCAGCAGCTTTTGGCTAGCGGGGGGGCCTTCGAGTGCAGATACGCAGTATTTT
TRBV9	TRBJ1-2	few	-	CASSPLPGYGYGYTF	TGTGCCAGCAGCCCCTTGCCAGGATACGGCTATGGCTACACCTTC
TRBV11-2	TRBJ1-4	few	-	CASSGHGNEKLFF	TGTGCCAGCAGCGGGCACGGGAATGAAAAACTGTTTTTT
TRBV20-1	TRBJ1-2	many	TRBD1	CSASRDREAYGYTF	TGCAGTGCTAGTCGGGACAGGGAGGCCTATGGCTACACCTTC
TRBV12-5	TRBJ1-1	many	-	CASGLSRETEAFF	TGTGCTAGTGGTTTGTCAAGGGAGACTGAAGCTTTCTTT
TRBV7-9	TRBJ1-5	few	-	CASSLGGLPQHF	TGTGCCAGCAGCTTAGGTGGCTTGCCCCAGCATTTT
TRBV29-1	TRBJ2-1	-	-	CSVVVGSSYNEQFF	TGCAGCGTTGTGGTGGGTAGCTCCTACAATGAGCAGTTCTTC
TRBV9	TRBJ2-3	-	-	CASSVEIGADTQYF	TGTGCCAGCAGCGTAGAGATCGGGGCAGATACGCAGTATTTT
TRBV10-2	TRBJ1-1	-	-	CASRTSGLSTEAFF	TGCGCCAGCAGGACCTCAGGGTTGAGTACTGAAGCTTTCTTT
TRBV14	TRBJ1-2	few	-	CASSPYAGYGYTF	TGTGCCAGCAGCCCCTACGCCGGTTATGGCTACACCTTC
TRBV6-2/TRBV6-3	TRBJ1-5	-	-	CASSVHQPQHF	TGTGCCAGCAGTGTTCATCAGCCCCAGCATTTT
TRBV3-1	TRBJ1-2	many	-	CASSPTRTAYGYTF	TGTGCCAGCAGCCCGACTCGGACTGCCTATGGCTACACCTTC
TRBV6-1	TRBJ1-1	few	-	CASSEGGGGMNTEAFF	TGTGCCAGCAGTGAAGGGGGCGGAGGAATGAACACTGAAGCTTTCTTT
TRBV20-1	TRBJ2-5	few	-	CSARGVSQETQYF	TGCAGTGCTAGGGGAGTGAGCCAAGAGACCCAGTACTTC
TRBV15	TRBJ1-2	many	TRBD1	CATSTDRGWGYGYTF	TGTGCCACCAGCACTGACAGGGGATGGGGCTATGGCTACACCTTC
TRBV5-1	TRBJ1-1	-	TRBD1	CASSWGLTGANTEAFF	TGCGCCAGCAGCTGGGGCCTCACAGGGGCGAACACTGAAGCTTTCTTT
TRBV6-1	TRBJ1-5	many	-	CASSKGLDQPQHF	TGTGCCAGCAGTAAGGGGTTAGATCAGCCCCAGCATTTT
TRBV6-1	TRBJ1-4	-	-	CASSDRGSQATNEKLFF	TGTGCCAGCAGTGATCGAGGTTCCCAGGCAACTAATGAAAAACTGTTTTTT
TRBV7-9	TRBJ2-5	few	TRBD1	CASSPMGQGTETQYF	TGTGCCAGCAGCCCAATGGGACAGGGGACTGAGACCCAGTACTTC
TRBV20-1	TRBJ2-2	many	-	CSARVQGRTGELFF	TGCAGTGCTAGAGTACAGGGTCGCACCGGGGAGCTGTTTTTT
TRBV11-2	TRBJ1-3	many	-	CASSGGGGSLTGNTIYF	TGTGCCAGCAGCGGGGGCGGGGGCTCCCTCACTGGAAACACCATATATTTT
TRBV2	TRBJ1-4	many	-	CASREGDEKLFF	TGTGCCAGCAGGGAAGGGGACGAAAAACTGTTTTTT
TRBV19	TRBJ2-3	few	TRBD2	CASSIPGLAGPTDTQYF	TGTGCCAGTAGTATCCCGGGACTAGCGGGGCCCACAGATACGCAGTATTTT
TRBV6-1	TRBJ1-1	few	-	CASSPTTNTEAFF	TGTGCCAGCAGTCCCACCACGAACACTGAAGCTTTCTTT
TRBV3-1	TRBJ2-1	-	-	CASSQDAGFNEQFF	TGTGCCAGCAGCCAAGATGCAGGGTTTAATGAGCAGTTCTTC